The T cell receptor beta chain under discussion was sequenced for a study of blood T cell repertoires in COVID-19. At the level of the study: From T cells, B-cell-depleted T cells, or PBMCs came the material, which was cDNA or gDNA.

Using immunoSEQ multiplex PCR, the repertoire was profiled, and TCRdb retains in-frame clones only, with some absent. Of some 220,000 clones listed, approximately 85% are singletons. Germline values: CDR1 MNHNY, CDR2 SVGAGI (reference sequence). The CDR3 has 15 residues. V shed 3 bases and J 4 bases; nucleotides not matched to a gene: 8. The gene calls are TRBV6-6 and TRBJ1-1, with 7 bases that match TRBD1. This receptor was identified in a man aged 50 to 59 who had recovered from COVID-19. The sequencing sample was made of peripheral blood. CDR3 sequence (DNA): TGTGCCAGCAGTTATACCACAGGGGTCGGCACTGAAGCTTTCTTT. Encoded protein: CASSYTTGVGTEAFF.